These 20 T cell receptor beta chains were sequenced from one sample in a study of OX40 agonist ivuxolimab in advanced cancers. The method was immunoSEQ multiplex PCR; TCRdb's version includes in-frame clones alone and lacks a portion of them. This sample carries over 45,000 clones, 65% to 85% of them seen once, and the ten largest clones take approximately 1.1%. The material was CD4+ or CD8+ T cells sorted from blood, obtained in a trial of the OX40 agonist ivuxolimab. Source of these receptors: an adult with an advanced solid tumor such as melanoma, head and neck, liver or kidney cancer.

This clone was observed once. The rearrangement links TRBV10-3 to TRBJ2-3; 14 bases are a match to TRBD2. Germline values: CDR1 ENHRY, CDR2 SYGVKD. Germline trimming cut 7 bases from V and 2 bases from J; bases unmatched to any gene: 8. The CDR3 is 17 amino acids. The CDR3 loop is CAITKTSGGAYTDTQYF. As DNA, the CDR3 is TGTGCCATCACTAAGACTAGCGGGGGGGCTTACACAGATACGCAGTATTTT.

The V gene is TRBV7-9, the J gene TRBJ2-3; 7 positions agree with TRBD1. Unmatched junction bases numbered 4, after V lost 0 bases and J lost 4 bases. Germline assignment: CDR1 SEHNR and CDR2 FQNEAQ (reference sequence). There are 15 residues in the CDR3. CDR3 in amino acids: CASSLAGQVSDTQYF. The CDR3 DNA follows: TGTGCCAGCAGCTTAGCTGGACAGGTCTCAGATACGCAGTATTTT.

The rearrangement links TRBV23-1 to TRBJ1-5; D perhaps matches TRBD1 (6 bases). TRBV23-1 falls under the ORF class, with uncertain function. V was pared by 7 bases and J by 0 bases, with 10 bases between. The length of the CDR3 is 14 residues. CDR3 sequence: CASTRTVSNQPQHF. The DNA of the CDR3 is TGCGCCAGCACCCGGACAGTTAGCAATCAGCCCCAGCATTTT.

The rearrangement links TRBV11-3 to TRBJ2-2; tentative D call: TRBD2 (5 bases). V was shortened by 2 bases and J by 8 bases, with 12 bases between the two germline ends. The CDR3 extends over 14 amino acids. Germline CDR1 SGHNT, CDR2 YENEEA. The DNA for the CDR3 is TGTGCCAGCAGCTTATCGCGGGCTTCAGGGGAGCTGTTTTTT. Protein sequence: CASSLSRASGELFF.

V is TRBV2 and J is TRBJ1-5; the D is unclear. The V end lost 6 bases, the J end lost 0 bases, and 9 bases lay between the germline ends. This CDR3 is built from 14 residues. The V gene's germline CDR1 is SNHLY and CDR2 FYNNEI. The chain's CDR3 is CASRHQYSNQPQHF. CDR3 nucleotide sequence: TGTGCCAGCAGGCACCAGTATAGCAATCAGCCCCAGCATTTT.

CDR3 sequence reads: CASSSPPGGPVTDTQYF. The CDR3 DNA follows: TGTGCCAGCAGCTCGCCCCCCGGGGGGCCGGTCACAGATACGCAGTATTTT. V gene TRBV7-2 combines with J gene TRBJ2-3; tentative D call: TRBD2 (7 bases). V dropped 4 bases and J dropped 2 bases, with 19 bases sitting between them. CDR1 and CDR2 (germline): SGHTA, FQGNSA. The CDR3 is made up of 17 amino acids.

This clone was detected only once. The chain links TRBV19 to TRBJ2-3; possibly TRBD1 for D (5 bases). Trimming stripped 7 bases from V and 3 bases from J, with 17 bases between. The CDR3 totals 15 residues. CDR1 and CDR2 (germline): LNHDA, SQIVND (reference sequence). CDR3 loop: CASNPRAIGTDTQYF. The DNA of the CDR3 is TGTGCCAGTAACCCCAGGGCTATAGGGACAGATACGCAGTATTTT.

This sequence joins TRBV7-2 and TRBJ2-3; D not resolved. Germline CDR1 reads SGHTA; CDR2 reads FQGNSA. V was shortened by 5 bases and J by 9 bases, with 12 bases between the two germline ends. CDR3 length: 12 residues. CDR3 sequence (DNA): TGTGCCAGCAGCCCCTCGCCGGGCACGCAGTATTTT. This translates into CASSPSPGTQYF.

This chain connects TRBV10-3 to TRBJ1-2; a weak D match, TRBD1 (6 bases). The germline V gene has CDR1 ENHRY and CDR2 SYGVKD. The CDR3 sequence is 14 residues long. The germline V and J ends were trimmed by 6 bases and 7 bases, with 18 bases remaining between them. The CDR3 DNA sequence: TGTGCCATCAGAAACAGGGATCAAGTTCCTGGCTACACCTTC. Translated: CAIRNRDQVPGYTF.

V usage is TRBV10-3 and J usage is TRBJ1-6, with unresolved D. Germline CDR1 is ENHRY and CDR2 is SYGVKD. The CDR3 contains 12 residues. Trimming left V 6 bases short and J 7 bases short, with 7 bases between. The chain's CDR3 is CAIRGSNSPLHF. DNA of the CDR3: TGTGCCATCAGGGGTTCGAATTCACCCCTCCACTTT.

The V gene is TRBV19, the J gene TRBJ1-1, with D uncertain. This CDR3 spans 13 amino acids. V lost 3 bases, J lost 0 bases, and 5 bases lay in between. Germline CDR1 LNHDA, CDR2 SQIVND (reference sequence). The CDR3 is CASSIGVNTEAFF. The CDR3 coding sequence is TGTGCCAGTAGTATTGGGGTGAACACTGAAGCTTTCTTT.

The chain carries TRBV6-1 and TRBJ2-1; D may correspond to TRBD1 or TRBD2 (5 bases each). This CDR3 spans 16 amino acids. Germline CDR1 and CDR2: MNHNS and SASEGT. Trimming took off 2 bases at V and 6 bases at J, with 17 bases between the two ends. The CDR3 nucleotides are TGTGCCAGCAGTGAACTTCCCGGGGCCCAATTCAATGAGCAGTTCTTC. Amino acids: CASSELPGAQFNEQFF.

The genes are TRBV9 and TRBJ1-1, with 7 bases that match TRBD1. The CDR3 spans 14 residues. Germline CDR1 is SGDLS and CDR2 is YYNGEE. V lost 10 bases to trimming and J lost 5 bases; unmatched junction nucleotides: 14. The CDR3, as DNA: TGTGCCGGAGCCCCCGGGACAGTAAGGACTGAAGCTTTCTTT. The encoded protein is CAGAPGTVRTEAFF.

CDR3 loop: CSVRRRGEKLFF. CDR3 coding DNA: TGCAGCGTCAGACGGAGAGGTGAAAAACTGTTTTTT. The chain employs TRBV29-1 and TRBJ1-4; no definite D call. CDR1 and CDR2 from the germline V gene are SQVTM and ANQGSEA. Trimming pared 6 bases from V and 7 bases from J, leaving 12 bases between. The CDR3 consists of 12 residues. Filled out from reference TRBV29-1 and TRBJ1-4, the complete variable domain reads SAVISQKPSRDICQRGTSLTIQCQVDSQVTMMFWYRQQPGQSLTLIATANQGSEATYESGFVIDKFPISRPNLTFSTLTVSNMSPEDSSIYLCSVRRRGEKLFFGSGTQLSVL.

The chain carries TRBV9 and TRBJ2-1; 10 nucleotides align to TRBD2. V shed 3 bases, J shed 6 bases, and the junction held 9 bases outside the gene matches. This CDR3 has 16 residues. Germline V gives CDR1 SGDLS, CDR2 YYNGEE. CDR3 region: CASSALAGGALNEQFF. The DNA for the CDR3 is TGTGCCAGCAGCGCCTTAGCGGGGGGAGCTCTCAATGAGCAGTTCTTC.

This clone has a single count. The genes are TRBV7-2 and TRBJ1-5; D is possibly TRBD1 (5 bases). Per the germline V gene, CDR1 is SGHTA and CDR2 is FQGNSA. V gave up 1 base and J gave up 6 bases, with 7 bases separating them. There are 13 residues in the CDR3. The CDR3 reads CASSLDRSQPQHF. The CDR3 nucleotides read TGTGCCAGCAGCTTAGACAGGAGTCAGCCCCAGCATTTT. The full variable domain, with the rest looked up from reference TRBV7-2 and TRBJ1-5, is GAGVSQSPSNKVTEKGKDVELRCDPISGHTALYWYRQSLGQGLEFLIYFQGNSAPDKSGLPSDRFSAERTGGSVSTLTIQRTQQEDSAVYLCASSLDRSQPQHFGDGTRLSIL.

On this clone: Compared with germline, one end of the junction differs, possibly owing to a read error. The rearrangement uses TRBV18 and TRBJ1-1; TRBD1 aligns across 9 bases. Germline V gene data show CDR1 as KGHSH and CDR2 as LQKENI. The CDR3 length is 15 residues. CDR3 sequence (DNA): TGTGCCAGCTCTCCACCGGGACAGGGGAACACTGAAGCTTTCTTT. It encodes CASSPPGQGNTEAFF.

The V gene is TRBV7-9, the J gene TRBJ1-5, with 7 bases lining up with TRBD1. The J segment lost 4 bases and the V segment lost 6 bases, leaving 12 bases of the junction unmatched. The CDR3 is 16 residues long. Germline assignment: CDR1 SEHNR and CDR2 FQNEAQ (reference sequence). CDR3 DNA sequence: TGTGCCAGCAGTCCCCCTGGCGGGACAGAGAATCAGCCCCAGCATTTT. It specifies CASSPPGGTENQPQHF.

This clone occurred once. Here the CDR3 reads CASSPNLGDTQYF. CDR3 DNA: TGCGCCAGCAGCCCCAATCTCGGGGATACGCAGTATTTT. V is TRBV4-3 and J is TRBJ2-3; D call uncertain. With 4 bases removed from V and 6 bases from J, the gap between germline ends came to 11 bases. This CDR3 has 13 amino acids. Per the germline V gene, CDR1 is LGHNA and CDR2 is YSLEER.

The chain combines TRBV13 with TRBJ2-3; weak D call: TRBD1 (6 bases). Trimming stripped 5 bases from V and 1 base from J, with 10 bases between. This CDR3 region has 14 residues. Per germline, CDR1 PRHDT and CDR2 FYEKMQ (reference sequence). CDR3 residues: CASSIEGGTDTQYF. The CDR3 DNA follows: TGTGCCAGCAGCATAGAGGGGGGCACAGATACGCAGTATTTT. The complete variable domain, with remaining parts taken from reference TRBV13 and TRBJ2-3, reads AAGVIQSPRHLIKEKRETATLKCYPIPRHDTVYWYQQGPGQDPQFLISFYEKMQSDKGSIPDRFSAQQFSDYHSELNMSSLELGDSALYFCASSIEGGTDTQYFGPGTRLTVL.